This T cell receptor (beta chain) was captured by sequencing in a study of cytomegalovirus exposure and HLA in healthy donors (dated by TCRdb to 2017 to 2019). Regarding the research as a whole: In an earlier analysis of under 750 of the donors, roughly 300 Gb of sequence data and 100 million or so unique TCR beta sequences from about 179 million T cells were reported. About 280 gigabases of sequencing data and around 85 million unique TCR sequences made up an early release that covered approximately 700 HLA-typed donors. Of the roughly 400 genotyped donors, around 81% fell in the genetic ancestry cluster associated with self-reported Caucasian donors. The study aimed to test whether cataloging public T cell receptors could reveal signatures of past pathogen exposure. Using immunosequencing, the study profiled T cell repertoires from around 670 subjects and related those repertoires to cytomegalovirus serostatus. Besides the first cohort of around 670 subjects, a separate validation cohort made up of over a hundred different subjects was used. The study combined high-throughput TCR immunosequencing, statistical association of individual TCRs with disease status, and machine learning to predict cytomegalovirus infection status. To study patterns of TCR occurrence, a later analysis re-analyzed previously published TCR beta repertoires from 700 or so donors and added high-resolution HLA genotyping. In the later analysis, no new phenotypic data were used to find candidate immune exposures; instead, reliance was placed on TCR beta sequences and their occurrence across donors. To decide whether each TCR beta V gene segment behaved as functional or pseudogenic, an earlier analysis of some 600 of the donors relied on high-throughput TCR beta sequencing. Donor age, sex, ethnicity and CMV serostatus were compiled together with the repertoire data. Genome-wide SNP genotypes for about 55% of the roughly 670 donors were used in a later genetic analysis, which treated that subset as a discovery cohort. All discovery cohort repertoires had been generated using a single sequencing platform. HLA typing included class I and class II loci at four-digit resolution. The number of typed donors differed by locus: about 620-640 for A, B, C, DRB1 and DQB1; roughly 510 for DQA1; 606 for DPA1; and approximately 450 for DPB1. Roughly 5 DR-DQ haplotypes were handled as single units for association and clustering, since linkage in the cohort was strong. On average, 235,054 unique TCR beta nucleotide sequences were sequenced per donor among roughly 430 genotyped donors of the cohort, with 15% to 20% of those sequences being non-productive.

CDR1 is given as GTSNPN and CDR2 as SVGIG, both from the germline V gene (reference sequence). Trimming at the junction amounts to 3 bases on V and 8 bases on J, and the germline ends lie 11 bases apart. The CDR3, cysteine through phenylalanine, is 13 amino acids long. The read is trimmed to its CDR3 DNA, 39 bases read in frame from base 1. What the research found in general, with its limitations: In a later analysis, several top co-occurrence clusters were reported to appear linked to parvovirus B19, influenza, CMV and Epstein-Barr virus. Most CMV-associated TCR beta chains appeared to be HLA-restricted in a later analysis, and the HLA associations seemed to be driven largely by CMV exposure. About 17 rarely observed V segments, including chromosome 9 orphons, were excluded from the earlier analysis of about 600 of the donors because counts were too low. For the cohort, immune exposure information was limited to CMV serostatus. Because HLA typing was unavailable for some donors at each locus, only the typed subset was used in association tests. Three of the identified cytomegalovirus-associated TCR beta chains were confirmed in vitro to be specific for cytomegalovirus antigens. Presence/absence analyses assumed roughly uniform sequencing depth across donors, an assumption that may not hold. A further reported finding was that TCR beta sequences accurately predicted the HLA-A and HLA-B alleles for most subjects in the first cohort. Most TCR sequences were observed very rarely across donors, whereas some public TCRs were present in many individuals. The classifier was reported to diagnose cytomegalovirus status with high specificity and sensitivity in both the original cohort and the validation cohort. Correlated functional status among segregating V segments might be attributable to linkage disequilibrium, but an unknown experimental factor could not be ruled out. In a later analysis, the rate of TCR association differed among HLA loci, with DRB1 alleles having the most associated TCRs and HLA-C alleles having the fewest. According to a later genetic analysis, donors in an Asian-associated ancestry cluster had fewer N-insertions in productive TCRs than the approximately 610-donor mean. Assigning TCR associations to individual alleles was difficult when HLA alleles, especially DR and DQ, strongly co-occurred. V-gene and J-gene trimming of TCR beta chains was associated with a missense DCLRE1C variant in a later genetic analysis, and the association was replicated in an independent cohort. In a later analysis, HLA-associated TCR beta chains were found to be more clonally expanded and to have lower generation probabilities than equally common non-associated chains. The authors suggested that the approach could potentially be generalized to other disease states and immunological phenotypes. An earlier analysis of approximately 530 of the donors showed that most TCR beta V segments appeared in productive rearrangements either about 87% or about 30% of the time, which broadly matched IMGT annotations. A cluster of highly shared sequence variants was judged likely to represent a technical artifact of the sequencing pipeline. The study listed around 160 TCR beta chains as associated with cytomegalovirus. In this cohort, only TCR beta chains were sequenced, and detectable features were limited by the absence of alpha or paired-chain data. The 87-base-pair reads could not distinguish some IMGT-functional V segments, including TRBV6-2 and TRBV6-3, so those segments were excluded. Specific HLA alleles were associated with 16,951 TCR beta sequences at a false discovery rate of 0.05 in a later analysis.

In total, more than 500 healthy bone marrow donors made up the cohort. At the time of sampling, all cohort members were nominally healthy, though unrecorded immune exposures were likely present. The donor tested CMV seropositive, placing the donor among the 250 to 350 seropositive members of the cohort. A peripheral blood sample was collected from each donor, and TCR beta sequencing was performed on peripheral blood mononuclear cells. The Qiagen DNeasy Blood Extraction Kit was used to extract genomic DNA from the blood cell samples. Library creation used the immunoSEQ multiplex PCR assay. The multiplex PCR relied on a mix of 60 forward primers for TCR Vbeta segments and 13 reverse primers for TCR Jbeta segments. The CDR3 region of rearranged TCR beta genes was amplified from genomic DNA by a multiplex PCR assay. The Illumina HiSeq System was used to sequence the amplified TCR beta libraries as 87-base-pair reads. As for the authors' bioinformatics: A later analysis tallied around 87 million unique TCR beta chains across the 660 or so repertoires, and about 10 million of those chains were shared by two or more donors. Raw reads were error-corrected and collapsed into unique sequences by a nearest-neighbor algorithm in which closely related sequences were merged to remove PCR and sequencing errors. CDR3 sequences were aligned to IMGT reference sequences to assign V, D and J gene segments. For a sequence to be retained, a match of at least six nucleotides to both a V gene segment and a J gene segment was required. A rearrangement was called productive if the CDR3 had no stop codons and remained in frame with V and J, and every other rearrangement was called non-productive. Following IMGT convention, CDR3 was defined as the stretch from the second conserved V-encoded cysteine up to the conserved J-encoded phenylalanine. Sequences without an unambiguous match to a single V gene segment were excluded from the earlier analysis of about 600 of the donors. In an earlier analysis of several hundred of the donors, a V segment was called functional when productive rearrangements were above 56.7%, and segregating when the standard deviation between donors exceeded 5%. To diagnose cytomegalovirus status from the catalog of TCR beta chain sequences, a statistical classification framework was built. A later analysis assigned V and J genes by comparing TCR nucleotide sequences with IMGT/GENE-DB human TR gene sequences. In a later analysis, CDR3 sequences and most-parsimonious VDJ recombination scenarios were assigned using the TCRdist pipeline. In a later analysis, each TCR beta chain was defined by its CDR3 amino acid sequence together with its V-gene family, and reads lacking a unique V-gene family were excluded. In a later analysis, several hundred highly shared, low-generation-probability nucleotide sequences were removed to address suspected cross-contamination and a sequencing artifact. For each public chain, a later analysis derived a clonal expansion index from normalized ranks of inferred template counts within each repertoire. A later analysis computed generation probabilities with a VDJ recombination model fitted to out-of-frame rearrangements, and checked the results against IGoR. Hypergeometric tests were used in a later analysis to score TCR-TCR, TCR-HLA and TCR-CMV co-occurrence, with a repertoire-size bias correction applied to the TCR pairs. In a later analysis, false discovery rates were estimated by permuting HLA or CMV assignments 20 times. In a later analysis, co-occurring TCRs were grouped using DBSCAN, with TCRdist sequence similarity added in when clustering inside HLA-allele-positive subsets. Repertoires with fewer than 30,000 or more than 120,000 public chains, plus five repertoires with anomalous nucleotide sharing, were excluded from co-occurrence clustering. In TCRdb, the immuneACCESS table is reduced to in-frame sequences with V and J assigned. These tables do not hold every clone; where another copy was compared, an unresolved V gene accounts for under half, and the others remain unexplained. From that table come the V and J calls and clone size; the DNA was used to work out D and trimming. In all, the sample holds under 200,000 clones, and about 77% of those were seen once. The top ten constitute about 2.4% of the sample.

Of note for this clone: This receptor's antigen is unknown. Base quality data are lacking; no much larger clone is found one base away.

The sequencing sample was made of PBMCs. The rearrangement joined TRBV30 to TRBJ1-6; a tentative D call is TRBD1 (5 bases match). This clonotype was obtained from a woman aged 40 to 50 in good health and CMV-seropositive. This receptor carries the CDR3 CAWSEQDDSPLHF. In nucleotide form, the sequence is TGTGCCTGGAGCGAACAGGACGATTCACCCCTCCACTTT.